This TCR beta chain was found in a study of blood T cell repertoires in COVID-19. Study-wide background: Samples taken during acute and convalescent COVID-19 were collected in the United States, Italy and Spain. The analysed material was cDNA or gDNA that came from T cells, B-cell-depleted T cells, or PBMCs.

The CDR3 has 16 residues. The V end was cut by 0 bases, the J end by 0 bases, with 12 bases between. Germline assignment: CDR1 SGDLS and CDR2 YYNGEE. Per the original data handling: Quantification of nucleated cells was approximated via reference gene primer amplification. Data came from immunoSEQ multiplex PCR; TCRdb stores just in-frame clones and leaves some out. Clone size and V and J calls were adopted from that table, with D and trimming inferred from the DNA. The profile covers approximately 98,000 clones, with less than 85% appearing a single time and less than 2% taken by the ten largest. This receptor was taken from a woman aged 40 to 50 with acute or convalescent COVID-19. The genes are TRBV9 and TRBJ1-2, with D tentatively TRBD1 (5 bases). Material for sequencing was peripheral blood. Here the CDR3 DNA reads TGTGCCAGCAGCGTAGATCAGGGTGGGACTAACTATGGCTACACCTTC. This translates into CASSVDQGGTNYGYTF.